What follows are 16 T cell receptor beta chains derived from one specimen sequenced in a study of T cells in Graves' hyperthyroidism and ophthalmopathy. It was RNA transcripts that yielded the amplified TCR beta CDR3 regions. TCR CDR3 regions were first amplified by RT-PCR with HTBI primers. TCRdb processed the multiplex PCR reads anew with MiXCR; each CDR3 protein has one entry. The table has about 350,000 distinct CDR3 sequences, approximately 15% seen once; the top ten hold around 23%. Sequencing was done on a sample of blood. Source of these receptors: a woman aged 30 to 39 with Graves' hyperthyroidism.

This clonotype occurred a few times. The rearrangement uses TRBV12-3 or TRBV12-4 and TRBJ1-1; D is ambiguous. Trimming took off 4 bases at V and 1 base at J, with 10 bases between the two ends. This CDR3 comprises 14 residues. The DNA for the CDR3 is TGTGCCAGCAGTTCGGGGATGTGGAACACTGAAGCTTTCTTT. The encoded protein is CASSSGMWNTEAFF.

This clonotype was seen repeatedly, ten times or more. This chain uses TRBV11-2 with TRBJ1-1, with D unresolved. Trimming removed 3 bases from V and 3 bases from J, with 8 bases in between. Germline CDR1 is SGHAT and CDR2 is FQNNGV. CDR3 length: 13 residues. CDR3 bases: TGTGCCAGCAGCTTGAACCGGGACACTGAAGCTTTCTTT. Translation: CASSLNRDTEAFF.

On this clonotype: A read error may be the cause here, since a much bigger clone is one base away. The chain joins TRBV14 to TRBJ2-5; TRBD2 agrees at 15 bases. CDR1 SGHDN and CDR2 FVKESK come from the germline V gene. CDR3 size: 14 residues. The DNA for the CDR3 is TGTGCCAGCAGTCGGACTAGCGGGAGGGAGACCCAGGACTTC. Translation gives CASSRTSGRETQDF.

The V call is TRBV6-2 or TRBV6-3, the J call TRBJ2-7; 7 bases are shared with TRBD2. CDR1 and CDR2 from the germline V gene are MNHEY and SVGEGT. V lost 8 bases to trimming and J lost 4 bases; unmatched junction nucleotides: 8. The CDR3 has 13 amino acids. This CDR3 reads CASRTRMVYEQYF. CDR3 DNA sequence: TGTGCCAGCCGGACTAGAATGGTGTACGAGCAGTACTTC.

There are a few counts of this clonotype. J is TRBJ2-7 and V is TRBV5-6; either TRBD1 or TRBD2 may fit D (5 bases each). Germline lookup yields CDR1 SGHDT and CDR2 YYEEEE. With 4 bases removed from V and 4 bases from J, the gap between germline ends came to 18 bases. CDR3 length: 15 residues. The CDR3 nucleotides are TGTGCCAGCAGCCCCACTAGGAAGGGGCCTTACGAGCAGTACTTC. This codes for CASSPTRKGPYEQYF.

The rearrangement uses TRBV20-1 and TRBJ2-7, with 7 bases matching TRBD1. Germline V gives CDR1 DFQATT, CDR2 SNEGSKA (reference sequence). This CDR3 region has 15 residues. The CDR3 region is CALQRIGTAAYEQYF. In DNA form, the CDR3 reads TGCGCCCTCCAGAGGATCGGGACAGCTGCCTACGAGCAGTACTTC.

This clonotype was recorded at least ten times. This chain joins TRBV7-3 and TRBJ2-5; 11 bases agree with TRBD2. The V gene end was trimmed by 1 base and the J gene end by 0 bases; junction bases not matched to a gene: 7. Germline CDR1 is SGHTA and CDR2 is FQGTGA. The CDR3 sequence is 18 residues long. CDR3 sequence reads: CASSLRGAGLADQETQYF. The CDR3 nucleotides are TGTGCCAGCAGCTTAAGGGGGGCGGGACTAGCGGACCAAGAGACCCAGTACTTC.

The chain is built from TRBV20-1 and TRBJ1-1; weak D call: TRBD1 (5 bases). V lost 1 base and J 1 base, leaving 16 bases between the germline ends. This CDR3 comprises 16 residues. CDR1 and CDR2 from the germline V gene are DFQATT and SNEGSKA (reference sequence). The CDR3 is CSARVDPRQPNTEAFF. The CDR3 DNA follows: TGCAGTGCTAGAGTAGATCCTCGACAGCCGAACACTGAAGCTTTCTTT.

In its sample, this clonotype was seen many times. The J gene is TRBJ1-1, the V gene TRBV2, with D possibly TRBD1 on 5 matching bases. Germline assignment: CDR1 SNHLY and CDR2 FYNNEI. The CDR3 loop spans 15 amino acids. V lost 1 base and J lost 6, with 15 bases in between. The CDR3 sequence is CASSEVQGLYPEAFF. The CDR3 DNA is TGTGCCAGCAGTGAAGTCCAGGGTTTGTACCCTGAAGCTTTCTTT.

In its sample, this clonotype was seen many times. This sequence joins TRBV7-9 and TRBJ2-5; D ambiguous. The CDR3 has 11 residues. Germline V gene lookup returns CDR1 SEHNR and CDR2 FQNEAQ (reference sequence). Between the trimmed V and J ends, which lost 6 bases and 3 bases, there was a span of 5 bases. The CDR3 loop reads CASSSEETQYF. Written as DNA, the CDR3 is TGTGCCAGCAGTTCGGAAGAGACCCAGTACTTC.

The table lists this clonotype with many counts. The chain joins TRBV11-2 to TRBJ2-7; D gene uncertain. This CDR3 contains 14 residues. Germline V gene sequence: CDR1 SGHAT, CDR2 FQNNGV. Trimming stripped 1 base from V and 3 bases from J, with 10 bases between. CDR3 DNA: TGTGCCAGCAGCTTAGTCTCCGGATTCTACGAGCAGTACTTC. Its translation: CASSLVSGFYEQYF.

This clonotype appeared a few times. The chain couples TRBV27 to TRBJ1-5; D call uncertain. The CDR3 consists of 13 residues. Per germline, CDR1 MNHEY and CDR2 SMNVEV (reference sequence). V was pared by 0 bases and J by 5 bases, with 5 bases between. The CDR3 spells CASSLSEYQPQHF. The CDR3 coding sequence is TGTGCCAGCAGTTTATCCGAATATCAGCCCCAGCATTTT.

This chain links TRBV19 with TRBJ2-6, with a weak D call TRBD2 (5 bases). V lost 2 bases to trimming and J lost 9 bases, with 11 bases between them. The CDR3 spans 14 residues. Looked up from germline, CDR1 is LNHDA and CDR2 is SQIVND (reference sequence). Here the CDR3 reads CASSILKEVNVLTF. CDR3 coding DNA: TGTGCCAGTAGTATACTCAAGGAGGTCAACGTCCTGACTTTC.

In this sample, this clonotype turned up many times. This rearrangement joins TRBV11-2 to TRBJ2-1; D not resolved. The CDR3 loop spans 16 amino acids. The V end lost 0 bases, the J end lost 0 bases, and 9 bases lay between the germline ends. Looked up from germline, CDR1 is SGHAT and CDR2 is FQNNGV. CDR3 region: CASSLEILISYNEQFF. CDR3 DNA sequence: TGTGCCAGCAGCTTAGAAATATTGATCTCCTACAATGAGCAGTTCTTC.

The sample holds a few counts of this clonotype. The V gene is TRBV6-2 or TRBV6-3, the J gene TRBJ1-5, with 7 bases that match TRBD1. Trimming took 5 bases from V and 0 from J; bases not matched to a gene: 10. Per the germline V gene, CDR1 is MNHEY and CDR2 is SVGEGT. This CDR3 spans 17 amino acids. DNA for the CDR3: TGTGCCAGCAGTCGACAGGGCTACGCAAATAGCAATCAGCCCCAGCATTTT. The encoded protein is CASSRQGYANSNQPQHF.

This clonotype was recorded many times. V is TRBV30 and J is TRBJ1-4; D remains ambiguous. The CDR3 contains 12 residues. The germline V gene has CDR1 GTSNPN and CDR2 SVGIG (reference sequence). The V end lost 0 bases, the J end lost 7 bases, and 6 bases lay between the germline ends. The CDR3 DNA is TGTGCCTGGAGTGTTTCCGGTGAAAAACTGTTTTTT. It specifies CAWSVSGEKLFF.